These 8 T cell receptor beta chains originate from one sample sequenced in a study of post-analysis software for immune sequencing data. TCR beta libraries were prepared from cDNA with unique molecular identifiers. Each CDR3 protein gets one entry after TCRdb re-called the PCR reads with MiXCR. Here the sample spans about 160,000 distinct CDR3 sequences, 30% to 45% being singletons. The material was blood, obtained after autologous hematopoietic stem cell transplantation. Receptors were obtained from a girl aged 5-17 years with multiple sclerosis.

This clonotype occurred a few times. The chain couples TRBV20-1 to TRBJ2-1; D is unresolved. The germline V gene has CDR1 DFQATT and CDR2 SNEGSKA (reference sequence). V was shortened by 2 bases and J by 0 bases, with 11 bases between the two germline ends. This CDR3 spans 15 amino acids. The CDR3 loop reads CSARRAASSYNEQFF. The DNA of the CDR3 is TGCAGTGCTAGACGGGCGGCTAGCTCCTACAATGAGCAGTTCTTC.

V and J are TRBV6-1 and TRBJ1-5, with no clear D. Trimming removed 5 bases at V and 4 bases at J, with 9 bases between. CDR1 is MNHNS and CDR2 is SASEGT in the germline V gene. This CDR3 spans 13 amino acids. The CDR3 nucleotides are TGTGCCAGCAGTTCCCCCTCGAATCAGCCCCAGCATTTT. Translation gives CASSSPSNQPQHF.

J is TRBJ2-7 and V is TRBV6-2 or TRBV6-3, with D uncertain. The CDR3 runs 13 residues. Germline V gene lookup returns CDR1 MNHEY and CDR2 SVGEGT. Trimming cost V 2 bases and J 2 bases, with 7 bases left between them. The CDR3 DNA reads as TGTGCCAGCAGTTACGAGTTAGCCTACGAGCAGTACTTC. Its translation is CASSYELAYEQYF.

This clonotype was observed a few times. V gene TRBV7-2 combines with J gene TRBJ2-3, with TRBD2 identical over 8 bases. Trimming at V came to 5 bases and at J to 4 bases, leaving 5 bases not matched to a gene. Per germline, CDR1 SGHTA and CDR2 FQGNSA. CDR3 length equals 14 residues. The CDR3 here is CASSPQAGADTQYF. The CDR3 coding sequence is TGTGCCAGCAGCCCCCAAGCGGGAGCAGATACGCAGTATTTT.

Here the CDR3 DNA reads TGTGCCAGCTCGAGTAGAGGGGCCAACGTCCTGACTTTC. Translated: CASSSRGANVLTF. The chain recombines TRBV2 with TRBJ2-6, with no clear D. Deletions cut 8 bases from V and 4 bases from J, with 9 bases between. The CDR3 consists of 13 residues. In germline, CDR1 is SNHLY, CDR2 FYNNEI. The full variable domain, in which reference TRBV2 and TRBJ2-6 provide the parts outside the CDR3, is EPEVTQTPSHQVTQMGQEVILRCVPISNHLYFYWYRQILGQKVEFLVSFYNNEISEKSEIFDDQFSVERPDGSNFTLKIRSTKLEDSAMYFCASSSRGANVLTFGAGSRLTVL.

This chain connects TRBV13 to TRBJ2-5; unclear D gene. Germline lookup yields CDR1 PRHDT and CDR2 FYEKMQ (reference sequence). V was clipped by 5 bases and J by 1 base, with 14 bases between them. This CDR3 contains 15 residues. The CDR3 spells CASSPSLYGQETQYF. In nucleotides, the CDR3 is TGTGCCAGCAGCCCCTCCCTCTATGGCCAAGAGACCCAGTACTTC.

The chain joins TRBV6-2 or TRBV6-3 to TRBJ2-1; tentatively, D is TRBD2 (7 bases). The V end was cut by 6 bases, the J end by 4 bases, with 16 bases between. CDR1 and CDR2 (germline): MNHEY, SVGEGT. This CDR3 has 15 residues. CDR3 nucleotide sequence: TGTGCCAGCAGAGGGGGGGGCCCAGGGTACAATGAGCAGTTCTTC. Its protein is CASRGGGPGYNEQFF.

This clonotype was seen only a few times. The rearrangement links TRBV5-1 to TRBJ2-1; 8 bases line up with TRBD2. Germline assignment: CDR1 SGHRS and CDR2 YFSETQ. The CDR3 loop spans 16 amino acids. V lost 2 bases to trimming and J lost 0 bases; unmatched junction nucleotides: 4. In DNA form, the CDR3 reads TGCGCCAGCAGCTTAGCGGGAGTACCCTCCTACAATGAGCAGTTCTTC. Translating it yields CASSLAGVPSYNEQFF.